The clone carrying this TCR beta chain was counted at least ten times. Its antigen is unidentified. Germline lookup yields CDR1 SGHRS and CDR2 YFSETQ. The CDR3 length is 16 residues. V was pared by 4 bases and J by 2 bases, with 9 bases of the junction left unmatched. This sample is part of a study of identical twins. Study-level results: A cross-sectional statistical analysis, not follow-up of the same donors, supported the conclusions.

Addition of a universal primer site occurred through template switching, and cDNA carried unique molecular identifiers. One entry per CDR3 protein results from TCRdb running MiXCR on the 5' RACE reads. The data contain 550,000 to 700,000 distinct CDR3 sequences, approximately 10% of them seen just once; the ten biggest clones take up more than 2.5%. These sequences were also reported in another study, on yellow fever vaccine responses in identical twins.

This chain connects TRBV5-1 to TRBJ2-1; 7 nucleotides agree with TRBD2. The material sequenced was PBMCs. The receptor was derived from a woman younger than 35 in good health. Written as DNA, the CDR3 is TGCGCCAGCAGCGGAGGGGAGGGGCGAGCCTACAATGAGCAGTTCTTC. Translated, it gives CASSGGEGRAYNEQFF.